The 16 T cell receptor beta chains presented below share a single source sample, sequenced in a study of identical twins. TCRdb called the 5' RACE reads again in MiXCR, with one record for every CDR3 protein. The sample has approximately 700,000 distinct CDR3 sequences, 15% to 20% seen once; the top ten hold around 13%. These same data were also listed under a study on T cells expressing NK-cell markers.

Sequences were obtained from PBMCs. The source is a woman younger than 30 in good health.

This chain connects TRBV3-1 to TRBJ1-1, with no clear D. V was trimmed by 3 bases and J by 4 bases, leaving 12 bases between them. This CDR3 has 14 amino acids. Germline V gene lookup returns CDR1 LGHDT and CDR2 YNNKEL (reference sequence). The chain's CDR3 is CASSQLGPATEAFF. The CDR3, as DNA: TGTGCCAGCAGCCAGCTAGGGCCCGCCACTGAAGCTTTCTTT.

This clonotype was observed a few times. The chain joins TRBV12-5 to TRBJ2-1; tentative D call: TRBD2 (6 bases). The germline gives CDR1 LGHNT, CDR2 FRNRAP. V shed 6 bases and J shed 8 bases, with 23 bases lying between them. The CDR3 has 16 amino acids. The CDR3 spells CASGTPRRGRVDEQFF. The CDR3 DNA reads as TGTGCTAGTGGCACCCCACGGAGGGGACGGGTGGATGAGCAGTTCTTC.

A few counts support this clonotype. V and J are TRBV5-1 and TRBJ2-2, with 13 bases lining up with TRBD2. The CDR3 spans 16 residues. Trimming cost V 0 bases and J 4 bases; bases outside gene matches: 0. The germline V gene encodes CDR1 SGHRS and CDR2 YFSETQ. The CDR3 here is CASSLGLAGGTGELFF. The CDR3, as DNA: TGCGCCAGCAGCTTGGGACTAGCGGGAGGCACCGGGGAGCTGTTTTTT. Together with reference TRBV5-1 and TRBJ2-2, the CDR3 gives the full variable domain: KAGVTQTPRYLIKTRGQQVTLSCSPISGHRSVSWYQQTPGQGLQFLFEYFSETQRNKGNFPGRFSGRQFSNSRSEMNVSTLELGDSALYLCASSLGLAGGTGELFFGEGSRLTVL.

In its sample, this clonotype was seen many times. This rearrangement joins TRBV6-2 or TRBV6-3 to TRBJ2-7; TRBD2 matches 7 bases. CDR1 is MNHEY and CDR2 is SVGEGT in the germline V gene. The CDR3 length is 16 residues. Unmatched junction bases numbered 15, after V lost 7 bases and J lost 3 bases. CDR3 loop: CASNSGGSSGLYEQYF. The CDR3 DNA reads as TGTGCCAGCAACTCCGGTGGGTCTAGCGGTCTCTACGAGCAGTACTTC.

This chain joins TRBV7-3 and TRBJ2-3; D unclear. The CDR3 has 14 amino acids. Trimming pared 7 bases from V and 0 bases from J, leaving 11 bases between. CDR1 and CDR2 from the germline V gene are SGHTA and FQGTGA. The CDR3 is CASKETASTDTQYF. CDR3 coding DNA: TGTGCCAGCAAGGAGACGGCTAGCACAGATACGCAGTATTTT.

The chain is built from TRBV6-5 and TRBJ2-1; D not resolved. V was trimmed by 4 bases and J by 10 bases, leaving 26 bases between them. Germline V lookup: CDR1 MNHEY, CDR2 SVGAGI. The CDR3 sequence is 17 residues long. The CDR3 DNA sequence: TGTGCCAGCAGTTCCCCCTTAGTCGCTGGGATCGGAAAAGAGCAGTTCTTC. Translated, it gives CASSSPLVAGIGKEQFF.

The CDR3 DNA is TGTGCCAGCAGCCTAAGGACTAGACCCGTGTCGGGGTTCTTC. Translation gives CASSLRTRPVSGFF. J is TRBJ2-1 and V is TRBV12-3 or TRBV12-4; 7 bases are shared with TRBD2. J lost 15 bases, V lost 6 bases, and 17 bases had no gene match. The CDR3 totals 14 residues.

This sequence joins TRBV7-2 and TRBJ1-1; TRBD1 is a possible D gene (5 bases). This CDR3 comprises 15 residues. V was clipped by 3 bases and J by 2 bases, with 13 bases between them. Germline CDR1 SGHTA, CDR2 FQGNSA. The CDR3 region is CASSFVGVINTEAFF. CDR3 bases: TGTGCCAGCAGCTTCGTAGGGGTTATAAACACTGAAGCTTTCTTT.

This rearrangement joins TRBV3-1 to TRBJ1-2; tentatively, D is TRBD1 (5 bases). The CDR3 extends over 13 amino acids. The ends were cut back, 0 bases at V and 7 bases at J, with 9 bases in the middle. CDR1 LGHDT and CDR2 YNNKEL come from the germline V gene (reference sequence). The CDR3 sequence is CASSQDAGGGYTF. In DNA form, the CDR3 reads TGTGCCAGCAGCCAAGACGCTGGGGGTGGCTACACCTTC.

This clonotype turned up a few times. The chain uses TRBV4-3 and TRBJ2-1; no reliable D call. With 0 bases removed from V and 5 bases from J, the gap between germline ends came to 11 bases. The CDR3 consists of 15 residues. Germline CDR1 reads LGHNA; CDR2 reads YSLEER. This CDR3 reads CASSQEGAFDNEQFF. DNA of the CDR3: TGCGCCAGCAGCCAAGAGGGTGCCTTCGACAATGAGCAGTTCTTC.

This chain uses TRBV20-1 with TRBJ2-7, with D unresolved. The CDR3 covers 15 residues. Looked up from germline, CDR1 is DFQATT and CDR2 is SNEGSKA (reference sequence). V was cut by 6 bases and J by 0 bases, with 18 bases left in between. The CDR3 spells CSAHPYGSRSYEQYF. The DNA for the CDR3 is TGCAGTGCCCACCCTTATGGGTCTCGCTCCTACGAGCAGTACTTC.

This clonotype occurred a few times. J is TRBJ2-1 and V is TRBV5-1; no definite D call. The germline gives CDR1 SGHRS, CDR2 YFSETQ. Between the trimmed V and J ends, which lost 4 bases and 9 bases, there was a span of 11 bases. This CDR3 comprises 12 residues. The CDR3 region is CASSIQDAEQFF. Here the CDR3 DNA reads TGCGCCAGCAGCATCCAGGACGCTGAGCAGTTCTTC.

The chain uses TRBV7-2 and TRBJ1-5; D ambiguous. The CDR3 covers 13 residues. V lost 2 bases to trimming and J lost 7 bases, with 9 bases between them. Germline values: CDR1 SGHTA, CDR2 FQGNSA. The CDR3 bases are TGTGCCAGCAGCTTAAGGATGGGACAGCCCCAGCATTTT. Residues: CASSLRMGQPQHF.

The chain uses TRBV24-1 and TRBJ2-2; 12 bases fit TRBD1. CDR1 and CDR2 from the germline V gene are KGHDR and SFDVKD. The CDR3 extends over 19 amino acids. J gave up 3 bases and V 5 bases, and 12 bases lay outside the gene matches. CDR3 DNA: TGTGCCACCAGTGGTCACCGGGACAGGGGGCAGAGGGACACCGGGGAGCTGTTTTTT. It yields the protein CATSGHRDRGQRDTGELFF.

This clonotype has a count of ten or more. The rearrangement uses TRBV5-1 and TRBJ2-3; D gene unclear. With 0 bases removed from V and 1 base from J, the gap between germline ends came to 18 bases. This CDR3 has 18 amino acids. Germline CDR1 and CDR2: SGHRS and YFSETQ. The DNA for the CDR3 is TGCGCCAGCAGCTTGGCCCGCCTCGCGGCTATCCGCACAGATACGCAGTATTTT. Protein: CASSLARLAAIRTDTQYF.

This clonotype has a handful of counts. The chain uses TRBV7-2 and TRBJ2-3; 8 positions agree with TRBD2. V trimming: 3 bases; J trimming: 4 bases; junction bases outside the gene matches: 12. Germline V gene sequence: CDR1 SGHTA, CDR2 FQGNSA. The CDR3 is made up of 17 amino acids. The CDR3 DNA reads TGTGCCAGCAGCTTCCGCGGACTAGCTTTATCAGCAGATACGCAGTATTTT. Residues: CASSFRGLALSADTQYF.